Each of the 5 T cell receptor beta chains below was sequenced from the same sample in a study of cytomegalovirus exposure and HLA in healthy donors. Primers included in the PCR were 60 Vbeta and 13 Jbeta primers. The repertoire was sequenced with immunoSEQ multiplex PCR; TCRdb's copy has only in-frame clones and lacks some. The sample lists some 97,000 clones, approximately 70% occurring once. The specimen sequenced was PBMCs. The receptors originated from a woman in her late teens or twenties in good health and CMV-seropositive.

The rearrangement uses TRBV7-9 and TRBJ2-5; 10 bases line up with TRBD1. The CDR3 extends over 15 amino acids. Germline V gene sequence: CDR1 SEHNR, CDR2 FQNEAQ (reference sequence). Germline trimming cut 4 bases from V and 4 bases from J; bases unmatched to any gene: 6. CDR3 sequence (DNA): TGTGCCAGCAGCTGGGCGACAGGGGGCGGAGAGACCCAGTACTTC. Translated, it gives CASSWATGGGETQYF.

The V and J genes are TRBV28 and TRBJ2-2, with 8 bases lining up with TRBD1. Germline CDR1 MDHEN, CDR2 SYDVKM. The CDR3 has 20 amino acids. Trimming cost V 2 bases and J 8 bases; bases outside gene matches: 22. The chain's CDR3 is CASSLMGRGIPTGGSGELFF. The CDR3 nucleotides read TGTGCCAGCAGTTTAATGGGAAGAGGAATCCCCACAGGGGGTAGTGGGGAGCTGTTTTTT.

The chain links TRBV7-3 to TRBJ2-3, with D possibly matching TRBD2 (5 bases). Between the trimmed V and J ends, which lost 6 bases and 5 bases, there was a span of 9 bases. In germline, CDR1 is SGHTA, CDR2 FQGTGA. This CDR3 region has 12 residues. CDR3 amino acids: CASSSTRDTQYF. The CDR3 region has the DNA TGTGCCAGCAGTTCAACTAGAGATACGCAGTATTTT.

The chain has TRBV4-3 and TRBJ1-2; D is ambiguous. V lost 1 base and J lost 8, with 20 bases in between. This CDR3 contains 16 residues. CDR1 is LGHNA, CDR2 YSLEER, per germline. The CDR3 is CASSQVLLRPPKGYTF. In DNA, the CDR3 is TGCGCCAGCAGCCAAGTGTTACTCAGGCCACCCAAGGGCTACACCTTC.

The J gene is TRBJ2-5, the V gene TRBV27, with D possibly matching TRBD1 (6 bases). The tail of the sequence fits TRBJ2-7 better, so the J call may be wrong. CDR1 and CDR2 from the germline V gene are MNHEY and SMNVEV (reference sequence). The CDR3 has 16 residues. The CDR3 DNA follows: TGTGCCAGCAGTTTCATTGGGGGCCCTAGCTCCTACGAGCAGTACTTC. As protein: CASSFIGGPSSYEQYF.